This TCR beta chain was sequenced in a study of OX40 agonist ivuxolimab in advanced cancers. The wider study: In this cohort, patients received ivuxolimab, an agonistic anti-OX40 (CD134) antibody. Every patient in dose escalation had hepatocellular carcinoma, melanoma, renal cell or head and neck cancer.

Trimming stripped 0 bases from V and 3 bases from J, with 9 bases between. The CDR3 runs to 15 residues. Germline V gene sequence: CDR1 MNHEY, CDR2 SVGAGI. As to this clone: Its antigen is unidentified.

The method was immunoSEQ multiplex PCR; TCRdb's version includes in-frame clones alone and lacks a portion of them. The table includes tens of thousands of clones, about four fifths detected once. The study, taken as a whole, reports: CD4+ and CD8+ blood T cells expanded clonally by week 6 at 0.1 to 3.0 mg/kg.

V and J are TRBV6-5 and TRBJ1-3; D is perhaps TRBD1 (5 bases). The TCR sequence derives from an adult with an advanced solid tumor such as melanoma, head and neck, liver or kidney cancer. Sequencing was performed on CD4+ or CD8+ T cells sorted from blood, taken in a trial of the OX40 agonist ivuxolimab. The CDR3 protein is CASSYSRGSGNTIYF. The CDR3 nucleotides are TGTGCCAGCAGTTACTCGAGGGGAAGTGGAAACACCATATATTTT.